Listed below are T cell receptor beta chains from one sample, sequenced in a study of identical twins. In TCRdb, the 5' RACE reads were re-called with MiXCR into one record per CDR3 protein. The sample has a few hundred thousand distinct CDR3 sequences, about 12% seen once. This sample also appeared in a second study, on yellow fever vaccine responses in identical twins.

The material sequenced was memory (CD45RO+) T cells sorted from blood. All receptors come from a woman aged 18-29 years in good health. The CDR3 runs from the conserved cysteine through the conserved F or W. The D gene is left open where the match is weak. Clone size is shown for a subset of rows, as once, few, many or a class of expanded clone.

clone_size j_call v_call d_call cdr3_aa cdr3_nt
many TRBJ2-1 TRBV12-3/TRBV12-4 . CASSFWGNNEQFF TGTGCCAGCAGTTTTTGGGGAAACAATGAGCAGTTCTTC
. TRBJ1-5 TRBV28 TRBD1 CASSGTGYSNQPQHF TGTGCCAGCAGTGGGACAGGCTATAGCAATCAGCCCCAGCATTTT
few TRBJ2-6 TRBV20-1 TRBD2 CSARLAGLGANVLTF TGCAGTGCTAGGCTAGCGGGGCTTGGGGCCAACGTCCTGACTTTC
many TRBJ2-7 TRBV6-1 . CASSDTGHLYEQYF TGTGCCAGCAGTGACACGGGACACCTATACGAGCAGTACTTC
. TRBJ2-3 TRBV6-2/TRBV6-3 TRBD2 CASSYRRSGRLPDTQYF TGTGCCAGCAGTTACCGTCGTAGCGGGAGACTCCCAGATACGCAGTATTTT
few TRBJ2-3 TRBV20-1 . CSARGGGITDTQYF TGCAGTGCTAGAGGAGGAGGGATCACAGATACGCAGTATTTT
many TRBJ1-5 TRBV12-3/TRBV12-4 . CASNLGSNQPQHF TGTGCCAGCAATTTGGGGAGCAATCAGCCCCAGCATTTT
few TRBJ1-4 TRBV7-2 . CASSLLSTTNEKLFF TGTGCCAGCAGCTTATTGTCCACAACTAATGAAAAACTGTTTTTT
. TRBJ1-6 TRBV30 . CAWSLVRGRRLHF TGTGCCTGGAGTCTTGTTCGGGGACGTCGACTCCACTTT
few TRBJ2-3 TRBV23-1 TRBD1 CASSQGGTGRSTDTQYF TGCGCCAGCAGTCAAGGTGGGACAGGGAGGAGCACAGATACGCAGTATTTT
. TRBJ2-1 TRBV4-3 TRBD2 CASSPSSGGYNEQFF TGCGCCAGCAGCCCATCTAGCGGGGGCTACAATGAGCAGTTCTTC
few TRBJ2-4 TRBV10-3 TRBD2 CAISRASGGDLAKNIQYF TGTGCCATCAGTAGGGCTAGCGGGGGGGATTTAGCCAAAAACATTCAGTACTTC
few TRBJ2-7 TRBV14 . CASSQAGSLSYEQYF TGTGCCAGCAGCCAAGCTGGCAGTCTCTCCTACGAGCAGTACTTC
. TRBJ2-7 TRBV10-3 TRBD2 CAAKTAGGAIYEQYF TGTGCCGCGAAAACCGCGGGAGGGGCCATTTACGAGCAGTACTTC
. TRBJ2-3 TRBV29-1 . CSVVERDTQYF TGCAGCGTTGTAGAGAGAGATACGCAGTATTTT
. TRBJ1-1 TRBV12-3/TRBV12-4 . CASSRDGTGDTEAFF TGTGCCAGCAGCAGGGACGGAACCGGGGACACTGAAGCTTTCTTT
. TRBJ2-1 TRBV28 TRBD1 CASKQGWDEQFF TGTGCCAGCAAACAGGGGTGGGATGAGCAGTTCTTC
. TRBJ2-7 TRBV2 . CASNKAGTSASYEQYF TGTGCCAGCAACAAAGCCGGGACGTCGGCCTCCTACGAGCAGTACTTC
many TRBJ1-5 TRBV10-3 TRBD1 CAISGTGGGQPQHF TGTGCCATCAGTGGGACAGGGGGCGGCCAGCCCCAGCATTTT
many TRBJ1-2 TRBV4-3 . CASSQDLPGIYGYTF TGCGCCAGCAGCCAAGATCTGCCTGGGATCTATGGCTACACCTTC
few TRBJ2-1 TRBV6-1 . CASSAPGTDYNEQFF TGTGCCAGCAGTGCCCCCGGGACGGACTACAATGAGCAGTTCTTC
few TRBJ2-1 TRBV11-2 TRBD2 CASSFGQGLAGEYPYNEQFF TGTGCCAGCAGCTTTGGACAGGGACTAGCGGGAGAGTACCCCTACAATGAGCAGTTCTTC
. TRBJ2-3 TRBV7-6 . CASSRLGVSTDTQYF TGTGCCAGCAGCCGCCTTGGGGTCAGCACAGATACGCAGTATTTT
few TRBJ2-1 TRBV2 . CASTELVRTSSYNEQFF TGTGCCAGCACCGAGCTCGTGCGGACATCCTCCTACAATGAGCAGTTCTTC
few TRBJ2-2 TRBV5-1 . CASAPMAVTGELFF TGCGCCAGTGCTCCCATGGCCGTTACCGGGGAGCTGTTTTTT
. TRBJ2-5 TRBV7-3 TRBD2 CASSLTLRGDGETQYF TGTGCCAGCAGCTTAACTTTGCGGGGGGACGGTGAGACCCAGTACTTC
. TRBJ2-2 TRBV28 . CASSFSSLTGELFF TGTGCCAGCAGTTTTTCCAGTCTCACCGGGGAGCTGTTTTTT
few TRBJ2-5 TRBV29-1 . CSVEVTGLETQYF TGCAGCGTTGAGGTCACAGGGTTAGAGACCCAGTACTTC
. TRBJ2-2 TRBV10-2 . CASRQTPNTGELFF TGCGCCAGCAGGCAGACTCCTAACACCGGGGAGCTGTTTTTT
. TRBJ2-5 TRBV3-1 . CASSPFGETQYF TGTGCCAGCAGCCCTTTCGGAGAGACCCAGTACTTC
many TRBJ2-7 TRBV12-3/TRBV12-4 TRBD2 CASSPRGGYEQYF TGTGCCAGCAGTCCTCGGGGGGGATACGAGCAGTACTTC
. TRBJ1-5 TRBV28 . CASSLFGDGNNQPQHF TGTGCCAGCAGTTTATTCGGTGACGGGAACAATCAGCCCCAGCATTTT
many TRBJ2-3 TRBV20-1 TRBD2 CSASKRDRWDTQYF TGCAGTGCTTCCAAGCGGGATCGTTGGGATACGCAGTATTTT
. TRBJ2-3 TRBV13 . CASSVQGVVFSTDTQYF TGTGCCAGCAGCGTCCAAGGGGTGGTCTTCAGCACAGATACGCAGTATTTT
many TRBJ2-7 TRBV3-1 TRBD1 CASSLQGYTYEQYF TGTGCCAGCAGCCTACAGGGGTATACCTACGAGCAGTACTTC
many TRBJ2-7 TRBV9 . CASSVAGRGAYEQYF TGTGCCAGCAGCGTAGCGGGCAGGGGGGCCTACGAGCAGTACTTC
few TRBJ2-3 TRBV3-1 TRBD2 CASSPRLAGGPSTDTQYF TGTGCCAGCAGCCCCCGACTAGCGGGAGGGCCTAGCACAGATACGCAGTATTTT
many TRBJ2-1 TRBV11-3 TRBD2 CASCGGPGTYNEQFF TGTGCCAGCTGCGGGGGACCAGGCACCTACAATGAGCAGTTCTTC
. TRBJ2-6 TRBV11-2 TRBD1 CASSLNRDRVGGANVLTF TGTGCCAGCAGCTTAAATCGGGACAGGGTTGGCGGGGCCAACGTCCTGACTTTC
. TRBJ2-1 TRBV4-1 . CASSHLTSSYNEQFF TGCGCCAGCAGCCACCTTACCAGCTCCTACAATGAGCAGTTCTTC
many TRBJ2-7 TRBV3-1 . CASSQMTDSYEQYF TGTGCCAGCAGCCAAATGACAGATTCTTACGAGCAGTACTTC
. TRBJ2-5 TRBV20-1 . CSALALQETQYF TGCAGTGCCTTGGCCCTCCAAGAGACCCAGTACTTC
. TRBJ2-1 TRBV20-1 TRBD1 CSAPSSRGLDEQFF TGCAGTGCCCCCTCGAGTAGGGGGCTCGATGAGCAGTTCTTC
. TRBJ2-7 TRBV6-2/TRBV6-3 TRBD2 CASIPTSGRLYEQYF TGTGCCAGCATACCGACTAGCGGGAGGCTCTACGAGCAGTACTTC
few TRBJ2-1 TRBV7-9 TRBD2 CASDDEGRVEQFF TGTGCCAGCGACGATGAAGGGAGGGTGGAGCAGTTCTTC
. TRBJ1-2 TRBV6-5 . CASSYSVWGRNYGYTF TGTGCCAGCAGTTACTCGGTATGGGGACGGAACTATGGCTACACCTTC
many TRBJ2-1 TRBV3-1 . CASSLVGANEQFF TGTGCCAGCAGCCTGGTGGGGGCCAATGAGCAGTTCTTC
many TRBJ2-3 TRBV5-1 TRBD2 CASSPGTSGDTDTQYF TGCGCCAGCAGCCCGGGGACTAGCGGGGACACAGATACGCAGTATTTT
many TRBJ2-7 TRBV11-2 . CASSLEGVSYEQYF TGTGCCAGCAGCTTAGAGGGGGTCTCCTACGAGCAGTACTTC
. TRBJ1-3 TRBV3-1 . CASSQDPARGNTIYF TGTGCCAGCAGCCAAGATCCGGCCAGAGGAAACACCATATATTTT
. TRBJ2-5 TRBV20-1 . CSASDWTQETQYF TGCAGTGCTAGCGACTGGACCCAAGAGACCCAGTACTTC
few TRBJ2-2 TRBV9 TRBD2 CASSVWREGTGELFF TGTGCCAGCAGCGTATGGAGGGAGGGCACCGGGGAGCTGTTTTTT
. TRBJ2-1 TRBV15 . CATSREATWLVF TGTGCCACCAGCAGAGAGGCGACCTGGTTGGTCTTC
many TRBJ2-5 TRBV7-2 . CASSQNLQETQYF TGTGCCAGCAGCCAGAACCTCCAAGAGACCCAGTACTTC
. TRBJ2-1 TRBV7-8 . CASSLAGLGGEQFF TGTGCCAGCAGCTTAGCGGGGTTAGGAGGTGAGCAGTTCTTC
. TRBJ2-1 TRBV18 TRBD1 CASSEGQGAGEQFF TGTGCCAGCTCCGAAGGACAGGGAGCTGGAGAGCAGTTCTTC
few TRBJ2-5 TRBV6-2/TRBV6-3 TRBD1 CASSYPRQGRETQYF TGTGCCAGCAGTTACCCTCGACAGGGACGAGAGACCCAGTACTTC
. TRBJ2-1 TRBV20-1 TRBD2 CSAFSGGSFEQFF TGCAGTGCCTTTAGCGGGGGGAGCTTTGAGCAGTTCTTC
few TRBJ2-7 TRBV10-2 . CASSTGWGTYEQYF TGCGCCAGCAGTACAGGGTGGGGGACCTACGAGCAGTACTTC
. TRBJ2-2 TRBV5-8 . CASSMTRANTGELFF TGTGCCAGCAGCATGACGAGGGCCAACACCGGGGAGCTGTTTTTT